A selection of T cell receptor beta chains follows, all from one sample in a study of T cell repertoires in cytomegalovirus infection. TCRdb re-derived calls from the reads in MiXCR, one entry per CDR3 protein. The table shows 350,000 to 550,000 distinct CDR3 sequences, with roughly a third occurring only once. The material sequenced was PBMCs. The origin of the receptors is a human donor in good health (CMV status not recorded). Some clones in this sample may be carry-over from other donors' samples. CDR3s include the opening cysteine and the closing phenylalanine or tryptophan. A D gene is named only where the DNA matches it firmly. Clone size is shown for a subset of rows, as once, few, many or a class of expanded clone.

NA	NA	TRBV7-3	TRBJ2-5	CASSLSPDPQETQYF	TGTGCCAGCAGCTTATCTCCGGACCCCCAAGAGACCCAGTACTTC
few	TRBD1	TRBV18	TRBJ2-5	CASSTRDSQETQYF	TGTGCCAGCTCAACCAGGGACAGCCAAGAGACCCAGTACTTC
many	TRBD2	TRBV7-6	TRBJ2-7	CASSREGGSSSSYEQYF	TGTGCCAGCAGCCGGGAGGGGGGCTCTTCTAGCTCCTACGAGCAGTACTTC
NA	NA	TRBV23-1	TRBJ2-1	CASSQPWDEQFF	TGCGCCAGCAGTCAACCGTGGGATGAGCAGTTCTTC
few	TRBD1	TRBV6-1	TRBJ1-5	CASRVGQTSNQPQHF	TGTGCCAGCAGGGTGGGACAGACGAGCAATCAGCCCCAGCATTTT
NA	NA	TRBV7-6	TRBJ2-7	CASSLFNTEAAEQYF	TGTGCCAGCAGCTTGTTTAATACAGAAGCCGCCGAGCAGTACTTC
NA	NA	TRBV5-6	TRBJ1-6	CASEPSGPSYSPLHF	TGTGCCAGCGAGCCCAGCGGCCCCAGTTATTCACCCCTCCACTTT
once	NA	TRBV5-3	TRBJ1-2	CASTPEPGVGGGYTF	TGTGCCAGCACCCCCGAACCAGGGGTAGGCGGGGGCTACACCTTC
many	NA	TRBV7-8	TRBJ1-1	CASSLGRANTEAFF	TGTGCCAGCAGCTTGGGTAGGGCAAACACTGAAGCTTTCTTT
NA	NA	TRBV5-1	TRBJ1-1	CASSNRDTINTEAFF	TGCGCCAGCAGCAACCGGGACACCATAAACACTGAAGCTTTCTTT
NA	NA	TRBV5-1	TRBJ1-2	CASSTQGYDGYTF	TGCGCCAGCAGCACCCAGGGATACGATGGCTACACCTTC
NA	NA	TRBV12-3/TRBV12-4	TRBJ2-5	CASSLRQQETQYF	TGTGCCAGCAGTTTAAGACAGCAAGAGACCCAGTACTTC
NA	TRBD1	TRBV30	TRBJ1-2	CARSTGVNYGYTF	TGTGCCCGGAGTACAGGGGTTAACTATGGCTACACCTTC
NA	NA	TRBV12-5	TRBJ2-4	CASGLGGGNIQYF	TGTGCTAGTGGTTTGGGCGGCGGAAACATTCAGTACTTC
few	TRBD2	TRBV11-1	TRBJ2-7	CASSLGLAGATYEQYF	TGTGCCAGCAGCTTAGGACTAGCGGGGGCAACCTACGAGCAGTACTTC
NA	TRBD1	TRBV6-1	TRBJ1-5	CASTPSGGAGQPQHF	TGTGCCAGCACTCCTTCAGGGGGCGCGGGTCAGCCCCAGCATTTT
few	NA	TRBV7-8	TRBJ2-3	CASSASRRESSNTQYF	TGTGCCAGCAGCGCCAGTAGGAGGGAGTCGTCTAATACGCAGTATTTT
NA	NA	TRBV2	TRBJ1-4	CASSEAPGQRPNEKLFF	TGTGCCAGCAGTGAAGCGCCCGGTCAACGACCTAATGAAAAACTGTTTTTT
many	NA	TRBV7-8	TRBJ2-7	CASSLTPLPYYEQYF	TGTGCCAGCAGCTTGACTCCACTACCTTACTACGAGCAGTACTTC
few	NA	TRBV28	TRBJ1-2	CASSGRNLGGYTF	TGTGCCAGCAGTGGAAGAAACCTTGGTGGCTACACCTTC
NA	NA	TRBV2	TRBJ2-2	CASRLYNTGELFF	TGTGCCAGCAGACTCTACAACACCGGGGAGCTGTTTTTT
NA	TRBD2	TRBV5-1	TRBJ2-1	CASSYYRLAGSHNEQFF	TGCGCCAGCAGCTATTACCGACTAGCGGGGTCACACAATGAGCAGTTCTTC
few	NA	TRBV27	TRBJ1-5	CASSHRNQPQHF	TGTGCCAGCAGTCACAGGAATCAGCCCCAGCATTTT
few	NA	TRBV5-1	TRBJ1-1	CASREEGGRNTEAFF	TGCGCCAGCAGAGAGGAGGGTGGCCGCAACACTGAAGCTTTCTTT
NA	NA	TRBV10-3	TRBJ2-5	CAISESIGETQYF	TGTGCCATCAGTGAGTCTATTGGGGAGACCCAGTACTTC